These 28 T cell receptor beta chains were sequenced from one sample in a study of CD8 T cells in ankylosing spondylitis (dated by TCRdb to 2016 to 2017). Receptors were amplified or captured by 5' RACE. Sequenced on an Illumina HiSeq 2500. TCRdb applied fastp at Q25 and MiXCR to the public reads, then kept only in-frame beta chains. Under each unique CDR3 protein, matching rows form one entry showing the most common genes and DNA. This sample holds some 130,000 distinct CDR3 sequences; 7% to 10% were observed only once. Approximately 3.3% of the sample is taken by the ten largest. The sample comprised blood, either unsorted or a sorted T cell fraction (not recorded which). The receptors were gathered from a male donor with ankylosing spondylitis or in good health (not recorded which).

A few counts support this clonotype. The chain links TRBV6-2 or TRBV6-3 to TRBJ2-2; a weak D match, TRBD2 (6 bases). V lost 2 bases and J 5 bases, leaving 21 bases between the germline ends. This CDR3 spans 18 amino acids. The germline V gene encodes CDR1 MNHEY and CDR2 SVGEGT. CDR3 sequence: CASSYRVSGLTRTGELFF. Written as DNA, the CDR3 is TGTGCCAGCAGTTACCGTGTTAGCGGACTAACACGGACCGGGGAGCTGTTTTTT.

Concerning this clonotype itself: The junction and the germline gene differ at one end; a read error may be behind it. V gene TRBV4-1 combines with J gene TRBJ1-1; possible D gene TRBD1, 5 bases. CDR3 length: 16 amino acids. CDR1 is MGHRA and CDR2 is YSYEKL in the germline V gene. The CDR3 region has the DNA TGCGCCAGTAGCCAAGATCCGGGGCGGGTGGAGACTGAAGCTTTCTTT. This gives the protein CASSQDPGRVETEAFF.

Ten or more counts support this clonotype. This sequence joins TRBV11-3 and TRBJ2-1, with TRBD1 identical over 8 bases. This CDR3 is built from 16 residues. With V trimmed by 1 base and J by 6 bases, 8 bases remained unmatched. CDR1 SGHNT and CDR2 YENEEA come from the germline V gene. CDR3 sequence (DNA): TGTGCCAGCAGCTTAGGTTCAACAGGGGGACCCAATGAGCAGTTCTTC. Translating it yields CASSLGSTGGPNEQFF.

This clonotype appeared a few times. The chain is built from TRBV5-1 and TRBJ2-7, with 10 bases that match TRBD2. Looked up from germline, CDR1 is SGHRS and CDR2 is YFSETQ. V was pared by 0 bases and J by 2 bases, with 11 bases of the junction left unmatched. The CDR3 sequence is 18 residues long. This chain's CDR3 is CASSLELAGILRTYEQYF. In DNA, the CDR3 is TGCGCCAGCAGCTTGGAACTAGCGGGGATTTTGCGGACCTACGAGCAGTACTTC.

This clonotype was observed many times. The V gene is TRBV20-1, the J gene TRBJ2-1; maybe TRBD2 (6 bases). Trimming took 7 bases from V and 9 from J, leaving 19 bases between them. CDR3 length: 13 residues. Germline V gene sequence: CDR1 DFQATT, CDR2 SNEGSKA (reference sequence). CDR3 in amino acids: CSESSGRGFEQFF. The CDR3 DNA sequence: TGCAGTGAATCCTCCGGGAGAGGCTTTGAGCAGTTCTTC.

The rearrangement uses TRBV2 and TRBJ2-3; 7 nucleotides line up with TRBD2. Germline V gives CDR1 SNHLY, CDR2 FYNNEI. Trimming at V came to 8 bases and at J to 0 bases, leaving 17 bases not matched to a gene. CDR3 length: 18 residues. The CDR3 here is CASCPKSWRETSTDTQYF. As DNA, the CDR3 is TGTGCCAGCTGCCCAAAATCCTGGCGGGAGACAAGCACAGATACGCAGTATTTT.

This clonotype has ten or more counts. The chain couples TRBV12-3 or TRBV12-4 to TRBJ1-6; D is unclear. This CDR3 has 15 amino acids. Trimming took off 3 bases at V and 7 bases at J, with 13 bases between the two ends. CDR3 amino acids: CASSFWGRENSPLHF. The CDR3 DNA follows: TGTGCCAGCAGTTTTTGGGGTAGGGAAAATTCACCCCTCCACTTT.

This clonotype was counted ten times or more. CDR3 DNA sequence: TGTGCCAGCAGCCCCGGGACTTACACAGATACGCAGTATTTT. Its protein product is CASSPGTYTDTQYF. This chain connects TRBV9 to TRBJ2-3; a weak D match, TRBD2 (6 bases). There are 14 residues in the CDR3. The ends were cut back, 4 bases at V and 2 bases at J, with 11 bases in the middle. Germline CDR1 reads SGDLS; CDR2 reads YYNGEE. Supplemented by reference TRBV9 and TRBJ2-3, the full variable domain reads DSGVTQTPKHLITATGQRVTLRCSPRSGDLSVYWYQQSLDQGLQFLIQYYNGEERAKGNILERFSAQQFPDLHSELNLSSLELGDSALYFCASSPGTYTDTQYFGPGTRLTVL.

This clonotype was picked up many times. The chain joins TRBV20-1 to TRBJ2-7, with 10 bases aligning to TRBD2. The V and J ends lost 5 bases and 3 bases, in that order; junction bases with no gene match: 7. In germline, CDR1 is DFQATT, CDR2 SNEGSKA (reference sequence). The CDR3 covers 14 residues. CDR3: CSAGGSSGSYEQYF. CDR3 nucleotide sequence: TGCAGTGCTGGAGGATCTAGCGGGAGCTACGAGCAGTACTTC.

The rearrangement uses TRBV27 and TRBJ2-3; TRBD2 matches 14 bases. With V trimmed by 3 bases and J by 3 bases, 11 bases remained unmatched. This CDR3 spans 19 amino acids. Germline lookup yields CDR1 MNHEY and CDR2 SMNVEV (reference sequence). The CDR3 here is CASSLRLAGGPKGTDTQYF. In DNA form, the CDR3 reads TGTGCCAGCAGTTTGCGACTAGCGGGAGGGCCGAAGGGAACAGATACGCAGTATTTT.

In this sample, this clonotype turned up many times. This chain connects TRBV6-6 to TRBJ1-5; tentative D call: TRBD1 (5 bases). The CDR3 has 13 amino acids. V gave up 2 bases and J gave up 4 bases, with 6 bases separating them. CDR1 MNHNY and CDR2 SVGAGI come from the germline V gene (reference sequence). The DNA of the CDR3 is TGTGCCAGCAGTTACGGGGGGAATCAGCCCCAGCATTTT. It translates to CASSYGGNQPQHF.

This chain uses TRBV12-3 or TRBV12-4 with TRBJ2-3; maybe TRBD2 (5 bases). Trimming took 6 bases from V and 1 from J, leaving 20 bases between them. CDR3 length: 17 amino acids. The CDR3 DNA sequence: TGTGCCAGCAGAAAAGGCCGCCTCCGGCGGGGCACAGATACGCAGTATTTT. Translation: CASRKGRLRRGTDTQYF.

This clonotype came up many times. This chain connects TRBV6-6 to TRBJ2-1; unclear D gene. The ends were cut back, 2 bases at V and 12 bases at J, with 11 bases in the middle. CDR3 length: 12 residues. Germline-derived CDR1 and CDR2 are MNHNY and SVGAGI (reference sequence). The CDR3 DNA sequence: TGTGCCAGCAGTTACCAACAGACCGCGCAGTTCTTC. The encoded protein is CASSYQQTAQFF.

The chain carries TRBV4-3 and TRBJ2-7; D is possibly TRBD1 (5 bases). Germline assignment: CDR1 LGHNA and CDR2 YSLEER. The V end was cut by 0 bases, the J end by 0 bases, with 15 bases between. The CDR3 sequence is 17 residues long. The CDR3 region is CASSQEFAGSDSYEQYF. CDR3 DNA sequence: TGCGCCAGCAGCCAAGAGTTCGCAGGGTCCGACTCCTACGAGCAGTACTTC.

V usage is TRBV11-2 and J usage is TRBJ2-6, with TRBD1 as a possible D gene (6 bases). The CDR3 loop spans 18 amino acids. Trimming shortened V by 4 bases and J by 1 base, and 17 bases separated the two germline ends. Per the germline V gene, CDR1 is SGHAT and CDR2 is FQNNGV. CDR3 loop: CASSSTTGLGSGANVLTF. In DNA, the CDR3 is TGTGCCAGCAGCTCGACTACAGGGTTGGGGTCTGGGGCCAACGTCCTGACTTTC.

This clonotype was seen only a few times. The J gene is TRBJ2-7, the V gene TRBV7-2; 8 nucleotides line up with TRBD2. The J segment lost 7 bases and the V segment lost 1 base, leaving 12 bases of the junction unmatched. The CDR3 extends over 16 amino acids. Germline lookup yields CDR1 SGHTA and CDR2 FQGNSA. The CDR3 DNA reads TGTGCCAGCAGCTTAGGGGATAGCGGGGCCTTATATGAGCAGTACTTC. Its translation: CASSLGDSGALYEQYF. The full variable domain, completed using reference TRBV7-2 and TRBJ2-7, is GAGVSQSPSNKVTEKGKDVELRCDPISGHTALYWYRQSLGQGLEFLIYFQGNSAPDKSGLPSDRFSAERTGGSVSTLTIQRTQQEDSAVYLCASSLGDSGALYEQYFGPGTRLTVT.

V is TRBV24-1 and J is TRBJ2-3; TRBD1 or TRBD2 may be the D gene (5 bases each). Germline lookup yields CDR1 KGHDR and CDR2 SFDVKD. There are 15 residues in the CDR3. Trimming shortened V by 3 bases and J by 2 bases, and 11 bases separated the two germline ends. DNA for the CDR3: TGTGCCACCAGTGATCGGGGCGGAACCACAGATACGCAGTATTTT. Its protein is CATSDRGGTTDTQYF.

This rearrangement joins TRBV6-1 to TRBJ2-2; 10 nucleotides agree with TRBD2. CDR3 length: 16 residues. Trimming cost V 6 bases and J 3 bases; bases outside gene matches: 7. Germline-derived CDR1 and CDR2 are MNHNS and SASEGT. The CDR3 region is CASRLAGATYTGELFF. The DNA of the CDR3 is TGTGCCAGCAGGCTAGCGGGAGCTACCTACACCGGGGAGCTGTTTTTT.

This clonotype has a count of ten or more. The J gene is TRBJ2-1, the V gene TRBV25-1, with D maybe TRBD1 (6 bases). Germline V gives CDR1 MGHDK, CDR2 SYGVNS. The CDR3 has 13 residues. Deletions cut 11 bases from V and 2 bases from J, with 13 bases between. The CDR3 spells CAQIGTTYNEQFF. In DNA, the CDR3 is TGTGCCCAGATAGGGACAACCTACAATGAGCAGTTCTTC.

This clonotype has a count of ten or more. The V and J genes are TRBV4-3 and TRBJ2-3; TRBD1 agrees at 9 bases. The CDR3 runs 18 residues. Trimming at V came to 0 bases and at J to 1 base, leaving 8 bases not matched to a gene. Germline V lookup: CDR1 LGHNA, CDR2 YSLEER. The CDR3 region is CASSQDPGRQGGTDTQYF. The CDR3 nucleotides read TGCGCCAGCAGCCAAGATCCAGGGCGACAGGGGGGCACAGATACGCAGTATTTT.

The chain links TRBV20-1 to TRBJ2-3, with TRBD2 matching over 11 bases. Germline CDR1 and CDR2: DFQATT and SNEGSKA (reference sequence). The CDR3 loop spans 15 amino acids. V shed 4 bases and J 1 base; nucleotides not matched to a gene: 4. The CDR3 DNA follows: TGCAGTGCTACTACTAGCGGGAGAGGCACAGATACGCAGTATTTT. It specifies CSATTSGRGTDTQYF.

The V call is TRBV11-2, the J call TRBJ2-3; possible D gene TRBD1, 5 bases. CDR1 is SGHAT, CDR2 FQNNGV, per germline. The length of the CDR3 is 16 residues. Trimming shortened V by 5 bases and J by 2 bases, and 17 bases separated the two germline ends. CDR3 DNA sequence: TGTGCCAGCAGCCCTAACAGGATTTACTTCACAGATACGCAGTATTTT. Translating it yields CASSPNRIYFTDTQYF.

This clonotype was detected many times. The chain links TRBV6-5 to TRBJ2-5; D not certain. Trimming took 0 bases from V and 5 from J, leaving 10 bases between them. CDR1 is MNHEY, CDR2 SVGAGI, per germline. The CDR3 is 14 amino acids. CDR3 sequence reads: CASSYSITTETQYF. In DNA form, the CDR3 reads TGTGCCAGCAGTTACTCGATTACCACCGAGACCCAGTACTTC.

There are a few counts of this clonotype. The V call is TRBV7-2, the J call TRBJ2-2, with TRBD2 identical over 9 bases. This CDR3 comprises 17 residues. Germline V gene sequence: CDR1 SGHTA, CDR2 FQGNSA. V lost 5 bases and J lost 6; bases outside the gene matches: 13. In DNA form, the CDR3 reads TGTGCCAGCAGCGCCCAGCTAGCGGGATTGGTGGCCGGGGAGCTGTTTTTT. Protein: CASSAQLAGLVAGELFF.

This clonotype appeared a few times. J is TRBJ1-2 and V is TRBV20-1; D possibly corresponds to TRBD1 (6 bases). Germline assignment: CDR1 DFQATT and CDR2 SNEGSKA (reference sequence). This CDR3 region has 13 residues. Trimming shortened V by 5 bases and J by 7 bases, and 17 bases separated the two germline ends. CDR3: CSAPSEDSVGYTF. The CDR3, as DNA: TGCAGTGCTCCCTCAGAGGACAGCGTTGGCTACACCTTC.

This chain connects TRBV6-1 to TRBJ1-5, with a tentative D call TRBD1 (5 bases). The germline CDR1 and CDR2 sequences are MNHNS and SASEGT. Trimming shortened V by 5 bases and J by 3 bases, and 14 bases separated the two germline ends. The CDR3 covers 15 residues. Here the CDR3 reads CASSRRDGHNQPQHF. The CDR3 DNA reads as TGTGCCAGCAGTCGCCGGGACGGTCACAATCAGCCCCAGCATTTT.

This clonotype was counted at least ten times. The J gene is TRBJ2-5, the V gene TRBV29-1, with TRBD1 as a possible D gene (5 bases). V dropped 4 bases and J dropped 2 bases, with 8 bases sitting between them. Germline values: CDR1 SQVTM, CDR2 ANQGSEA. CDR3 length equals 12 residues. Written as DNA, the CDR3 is TGCAGCGTTGTGGGGCAGCAAGAGACCCAGTACTTC. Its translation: CSVVGQQETQYF.

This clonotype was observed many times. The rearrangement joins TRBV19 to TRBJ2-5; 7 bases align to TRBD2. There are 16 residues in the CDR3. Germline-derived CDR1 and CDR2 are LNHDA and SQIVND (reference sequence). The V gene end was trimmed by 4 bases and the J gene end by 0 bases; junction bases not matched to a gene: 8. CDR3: CASSSTSVGYQETQYF. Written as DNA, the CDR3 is TGTGCCAGTAGTAGCACTAGCGTAGGGTACCAAGAGACCCAGTACTTC.